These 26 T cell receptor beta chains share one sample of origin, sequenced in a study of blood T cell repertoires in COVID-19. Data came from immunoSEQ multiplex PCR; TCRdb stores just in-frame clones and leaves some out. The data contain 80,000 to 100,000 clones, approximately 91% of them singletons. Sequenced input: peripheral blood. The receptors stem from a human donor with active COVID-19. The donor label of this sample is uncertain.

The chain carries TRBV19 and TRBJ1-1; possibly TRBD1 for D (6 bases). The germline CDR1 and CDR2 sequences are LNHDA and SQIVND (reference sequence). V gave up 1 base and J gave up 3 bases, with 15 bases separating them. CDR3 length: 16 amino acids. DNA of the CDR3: TGTGCCAGTAGTATAGTAGGGGGGGTGAAGGACACTGAAGCTTTCTTT. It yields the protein CASSIVGGVKDTEAFF. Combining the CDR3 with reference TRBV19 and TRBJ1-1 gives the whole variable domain DGGITQSPKYLFRKEGQNVTLSCEQNLNHDAMYWYRQDPGQGLRLIYYSQIVNDFQKGDIAEGYSVSREKKESFPLTVTSAQKNPTAFYLCASSIVGGVKDTEAFFGQGTRLTVV.

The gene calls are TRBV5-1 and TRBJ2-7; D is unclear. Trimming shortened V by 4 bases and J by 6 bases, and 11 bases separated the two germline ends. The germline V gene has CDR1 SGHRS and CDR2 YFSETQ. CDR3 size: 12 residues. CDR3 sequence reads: CASSPYPSEQYF. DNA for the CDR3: TGCGCCAGCAGCCCTTATCCCTCCGAGCAGTACTTC.

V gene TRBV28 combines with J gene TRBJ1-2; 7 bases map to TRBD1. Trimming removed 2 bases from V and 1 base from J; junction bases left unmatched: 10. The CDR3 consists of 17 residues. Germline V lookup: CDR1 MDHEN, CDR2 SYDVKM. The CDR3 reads CASSLLQGTFVNYGYTF. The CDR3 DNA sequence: TGTGCCAGCAGTTTACTACAGGGGACCTTCGTTAACTATGGCTACACCTTC.

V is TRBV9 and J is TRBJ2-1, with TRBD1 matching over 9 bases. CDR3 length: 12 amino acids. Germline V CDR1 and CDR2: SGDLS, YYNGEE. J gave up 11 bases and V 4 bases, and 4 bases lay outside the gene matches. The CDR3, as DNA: TGTGCCAGCAGCTCATACAGGGGGCAGCAGTTCTTC. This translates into CASSSYRGQQFF.

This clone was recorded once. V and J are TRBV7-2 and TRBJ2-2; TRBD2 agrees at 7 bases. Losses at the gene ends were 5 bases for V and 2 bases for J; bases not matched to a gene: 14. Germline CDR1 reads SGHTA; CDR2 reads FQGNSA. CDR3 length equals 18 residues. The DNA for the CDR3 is TGTGCCAGCAGCGCACCTCCGAGGGGAGGGATTAACACCGGGGAGCTGTTTTTT. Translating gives CASSAPPRGGINTGELFF. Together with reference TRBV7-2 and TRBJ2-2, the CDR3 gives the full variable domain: GAGVSQSPSNKVTEKGKDVELRCDPISGHTALYWYRQSLGQGLEFLIYFQGNSAPDKSGLPSDRFSAERTGGSVSTLTIQRTQQEDSAVYLCASSAPPRGGINTGELFFGEGSRLTVL.

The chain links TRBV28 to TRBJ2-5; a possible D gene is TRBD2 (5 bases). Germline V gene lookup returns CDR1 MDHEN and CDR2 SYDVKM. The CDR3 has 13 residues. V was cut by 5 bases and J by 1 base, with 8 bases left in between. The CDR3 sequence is CASSTAAQETQYF. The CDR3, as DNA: TGTGCCAGCAGTACAGCGGCCCAAGAGACCCAGTACTTC.

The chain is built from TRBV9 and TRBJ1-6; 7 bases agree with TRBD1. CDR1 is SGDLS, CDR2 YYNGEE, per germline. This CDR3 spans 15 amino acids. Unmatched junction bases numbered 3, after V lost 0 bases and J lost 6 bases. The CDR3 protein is CASSVVGQANSPLHF. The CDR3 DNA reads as TGTGCCAGCAGCGTAGTCGGACAGGCTAATTCACCCCTCCACTTT.

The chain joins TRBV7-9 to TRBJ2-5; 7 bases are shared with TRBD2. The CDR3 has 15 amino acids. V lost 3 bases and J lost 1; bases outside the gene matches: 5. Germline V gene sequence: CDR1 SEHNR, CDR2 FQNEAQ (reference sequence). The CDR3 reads CASSFGGDLQETQYF. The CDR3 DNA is TGTGCCAGCAGCTTTGGGGGGGACCTCCAAGAGACCCAGTACTTC.

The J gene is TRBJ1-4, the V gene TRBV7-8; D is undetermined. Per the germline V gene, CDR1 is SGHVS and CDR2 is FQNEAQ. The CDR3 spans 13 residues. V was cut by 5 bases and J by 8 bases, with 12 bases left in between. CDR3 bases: TGTGCCAGCAGCAACCCGCTCGCGGAAAAACTGTTTTTT. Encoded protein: CASSNPLAEKLFF.

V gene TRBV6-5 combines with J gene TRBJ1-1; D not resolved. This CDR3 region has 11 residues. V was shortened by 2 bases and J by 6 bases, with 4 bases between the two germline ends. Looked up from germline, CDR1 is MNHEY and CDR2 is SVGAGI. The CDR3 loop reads CASSYGPEAFF. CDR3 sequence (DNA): TGTGCCAGCAGTTACGGCCCTGAAGCTTTCTTT.

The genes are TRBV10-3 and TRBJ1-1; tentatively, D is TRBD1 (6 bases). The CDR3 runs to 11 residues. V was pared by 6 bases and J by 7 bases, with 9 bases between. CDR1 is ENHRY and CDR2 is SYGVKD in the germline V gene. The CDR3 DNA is TGTGCCATCAGCGGGACAAGTGAAGCTTTCTTT. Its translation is CAISGTSEAFF.

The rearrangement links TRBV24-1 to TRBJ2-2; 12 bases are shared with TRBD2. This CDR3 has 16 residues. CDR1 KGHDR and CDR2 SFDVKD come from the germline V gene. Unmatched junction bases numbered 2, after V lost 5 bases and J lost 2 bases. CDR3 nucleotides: TGTGCCACCAGTGGGACTAGCGGGGCTAACACCGGGGAGCTGTTTTTT. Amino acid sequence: CATSGTSGANTGELFF.

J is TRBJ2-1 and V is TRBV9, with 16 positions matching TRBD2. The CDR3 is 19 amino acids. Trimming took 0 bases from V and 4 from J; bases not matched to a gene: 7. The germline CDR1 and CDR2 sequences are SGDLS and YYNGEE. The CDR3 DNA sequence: TGTGCCAGCAGCGTAGTAGCGGGACTAGCGGGGGGGAAGTACAATGAGCAGTTCTTC. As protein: CASSVVAGLAGGKYNEQFF.

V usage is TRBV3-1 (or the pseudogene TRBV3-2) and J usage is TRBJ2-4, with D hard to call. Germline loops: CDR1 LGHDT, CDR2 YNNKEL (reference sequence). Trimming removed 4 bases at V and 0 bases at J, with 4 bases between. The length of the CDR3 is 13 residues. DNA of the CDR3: TGTGCCAGCAGCCCCCTAGCCAAAAACATTCAGTACTTC. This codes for CASSPLAKNIQYF.

The CDR3 sequence is CASSLPEANEKLFF. The CDR3 DNA is TGTGCCAGCAGCCTGCCCGAGGCTAATGAAAAACTGTTTTTT. The rearrangement links TRBV5-8 to TRBJ1-4; D is ambiguous. The CDR3 totals 14 residues. From germline, CDR1 is SGHTS and CDR2 YDEGEE. V lost 4 bases, J lost 3 bases, and 10 bases lay in between.

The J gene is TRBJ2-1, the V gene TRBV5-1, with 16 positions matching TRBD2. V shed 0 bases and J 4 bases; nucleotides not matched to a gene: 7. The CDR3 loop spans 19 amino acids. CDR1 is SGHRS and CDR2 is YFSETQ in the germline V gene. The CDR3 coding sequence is TGCGCCAGCAGCTTGGCTCCGGGACTAGCGGGGGGGGATTACAATGAGCAGTTCTTC. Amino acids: CASSLAPGLAGGDYNEQFF.

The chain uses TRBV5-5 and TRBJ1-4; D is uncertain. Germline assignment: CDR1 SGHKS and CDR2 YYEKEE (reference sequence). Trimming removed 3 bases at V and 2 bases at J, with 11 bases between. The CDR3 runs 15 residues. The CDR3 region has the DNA TGTGCCAGCAGCTCCCTGCCGGGGACTAATGAAAAACTGTTTTTT. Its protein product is CASSSLPGTNEKLFF.

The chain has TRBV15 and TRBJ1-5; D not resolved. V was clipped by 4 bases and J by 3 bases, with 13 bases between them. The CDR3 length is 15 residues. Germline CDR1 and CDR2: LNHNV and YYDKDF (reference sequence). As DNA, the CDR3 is TGTGCCACCAGCAATCCTGGGAGGTACAATCAGCCCCAGCATTTT. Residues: CATSNPGRYNQPQHF. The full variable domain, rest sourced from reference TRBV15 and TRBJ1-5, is DAMVIQNPRYQVTQFGKPVTLSCSQTLNHNVMYWYQQKSSQAPKLLFHYYDKDFNNEADTPDNFQSRRPNTSFCFLDIRSPGLGDTAMYLCATSNPGRYNQPQHFGDGTRLSIL.

Here the CDR3 DNA reads TGTGCCAGCAGTTCACCTAACCTGGACAGGGCCGGTGGTTCACCCCTCCACTTT. Protein product: CASSSPNLDRAGGSPLHF. The chain uses TRBV6-2 or TRBV6-3 and TRBJ1-6; 8 nucleotides match TRBD1. Losses at the gene ends were 4 bases for V and 9 bases for J; bases not matched to a gene: 17. Looked up from germline, CDR1 is MNHEY and CDR2 is SVGEGT. The CDR3 has 18 residues.

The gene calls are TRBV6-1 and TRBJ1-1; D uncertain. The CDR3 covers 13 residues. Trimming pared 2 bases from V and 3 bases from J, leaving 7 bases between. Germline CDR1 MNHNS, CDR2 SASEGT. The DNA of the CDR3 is TGTGCCAGCAGTGAAATCGGGGACACTGAAGCTTTCTTT. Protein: CASSEIGDTEAFF.

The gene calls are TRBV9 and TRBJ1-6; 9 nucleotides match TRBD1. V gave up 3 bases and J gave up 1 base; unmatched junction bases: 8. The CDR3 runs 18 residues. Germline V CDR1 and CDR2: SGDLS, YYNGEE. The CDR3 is CASSGGTGKLSYNSPLHF. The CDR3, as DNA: TGTGCCAGCAGCGGCGGGACAGGGAAGCTTTCCTATAATTCACCCCTCCACTTT.

The CDR3, as DNA: TGTGCCAGCAGTTGGGACAGGGCTGGTGAAAAACTGTTTTTT. Its translation: CASSWDRAGEKLFF. The chain couples TRBV6-5 to TRBJ1-4, with 9 bases that match TRBD1. Germline values: CDR1 MNHEY, CDR2 SVGAGI. This CDR3 spans 14 amino acids. V was clipped by 4 bases and J by 7 bases; unmatched bases: 4.

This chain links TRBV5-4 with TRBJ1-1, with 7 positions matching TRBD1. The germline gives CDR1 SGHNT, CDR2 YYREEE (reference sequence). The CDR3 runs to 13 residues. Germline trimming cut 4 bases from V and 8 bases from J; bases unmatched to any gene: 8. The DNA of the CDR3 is TGTGCCAGCAGCCCGGCCGGGGACAGAGAAGCTTTCTTT. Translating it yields CASSPAGDREAFF.

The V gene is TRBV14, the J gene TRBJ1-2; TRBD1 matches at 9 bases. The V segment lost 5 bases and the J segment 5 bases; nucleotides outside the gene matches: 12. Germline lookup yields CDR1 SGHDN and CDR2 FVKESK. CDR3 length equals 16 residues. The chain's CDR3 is CASSGRDRAFLYGYTF. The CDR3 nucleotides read TGTGCCAGCAGCGGCCGGGACAGGGCGTTTCTATATGGCTACACCTTC.

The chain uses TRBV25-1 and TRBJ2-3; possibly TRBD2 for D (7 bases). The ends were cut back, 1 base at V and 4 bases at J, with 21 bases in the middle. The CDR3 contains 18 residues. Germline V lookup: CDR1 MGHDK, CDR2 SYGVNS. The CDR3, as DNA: TGTGCCAGCAGTGAATTTGGTGGGGGGGCAAGTGGTTCAGATACGCAGTATTTT. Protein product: CASSEFGGGASGSDTQYF.

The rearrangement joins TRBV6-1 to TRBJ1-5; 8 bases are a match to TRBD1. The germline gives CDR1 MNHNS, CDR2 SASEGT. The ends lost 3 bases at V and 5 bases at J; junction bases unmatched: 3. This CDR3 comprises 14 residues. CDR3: CASSETGDDQPQHF. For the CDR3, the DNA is TGTGCCAGCAGTGAGACAGGGGATGATCAGCCCCAGCATTTT.